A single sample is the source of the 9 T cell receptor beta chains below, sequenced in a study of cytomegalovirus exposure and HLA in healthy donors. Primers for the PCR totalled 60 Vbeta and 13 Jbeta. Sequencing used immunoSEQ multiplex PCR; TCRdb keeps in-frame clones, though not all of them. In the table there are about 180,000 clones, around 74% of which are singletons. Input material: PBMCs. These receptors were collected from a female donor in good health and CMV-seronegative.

DNA of the CDR3: TGTGCCAGCAGCCAAGCCCTAGCGGGTAACTACGAGCAGTACTTC. Its protein product is CASSQALAGNYEQYF. The V and J genes are TRBV4-2 and TRBJ2-5, with 8 bases aligning to TRBD2. TRBJ2-7 matches the DNA end more closely, so the J call is doubtful. From germline, CDR1 is LGHNA and CDR2 YNFKEQ. The CDR3 extends over 15 amino acids.

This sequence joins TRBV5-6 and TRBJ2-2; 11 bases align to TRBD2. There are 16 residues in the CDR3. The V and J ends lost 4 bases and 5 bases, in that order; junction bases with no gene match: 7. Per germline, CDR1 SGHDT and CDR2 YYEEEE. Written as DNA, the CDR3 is TGTGCCAGCAGCATACGCTCTAGCGGGGGGACCGGGGAGCTGTTTTTT. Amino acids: CASSIRSSGGTGELFF.

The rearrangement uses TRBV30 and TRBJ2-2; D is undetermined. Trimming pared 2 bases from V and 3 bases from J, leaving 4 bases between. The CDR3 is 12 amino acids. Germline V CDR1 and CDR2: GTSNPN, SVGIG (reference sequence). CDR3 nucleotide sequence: TGTGCCTGGAGTCGGTACACCGGGGAGCTGTTTTTT. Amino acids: CAWSRYTGELFF.

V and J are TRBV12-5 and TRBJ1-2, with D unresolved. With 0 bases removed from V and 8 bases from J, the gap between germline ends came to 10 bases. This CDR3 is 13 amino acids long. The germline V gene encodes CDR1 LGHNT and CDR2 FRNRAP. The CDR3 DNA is TGTGCTAGTGGTTTGGTACAAGCGGAGGGCTACACCTTC. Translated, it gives CASGLVQAEGYTF. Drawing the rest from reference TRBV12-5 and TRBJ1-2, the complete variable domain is DARVTQTPRHKVTEMGQEVTMRCQPILGHNTVFWYRQTMMQGLELLAYFRNRAPLDDSGMPKDRFSAEMPDATLATLKIQPSEPRDSAVYFCASGLVQAEGYTFGSGTRLTVV.

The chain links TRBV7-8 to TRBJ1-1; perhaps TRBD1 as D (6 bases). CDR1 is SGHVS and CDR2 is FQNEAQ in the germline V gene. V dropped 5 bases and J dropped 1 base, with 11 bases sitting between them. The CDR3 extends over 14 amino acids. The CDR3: CASSLQGSNTEAFF. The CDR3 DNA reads TGTGCCAGCAGCCTCCAGGGGTCGAACACTGAAGCTTTCTTT.

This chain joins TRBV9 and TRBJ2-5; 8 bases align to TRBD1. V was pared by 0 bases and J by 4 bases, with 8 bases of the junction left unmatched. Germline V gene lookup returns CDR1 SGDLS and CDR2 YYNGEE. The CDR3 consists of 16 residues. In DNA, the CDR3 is TGTGCCAGCAGCGTAGGCAGGACAGGGAGTTTAGAGACCCAGTACTTC. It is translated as CASSVGRTGSLETQYF.

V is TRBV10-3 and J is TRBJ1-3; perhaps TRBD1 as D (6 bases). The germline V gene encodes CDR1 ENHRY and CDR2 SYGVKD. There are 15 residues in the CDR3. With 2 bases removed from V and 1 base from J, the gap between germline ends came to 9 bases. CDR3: CAISENRVSGNTIYF. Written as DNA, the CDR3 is TGTGCCATCAGTGAGAACAGGGTGTCTGGAAACACCATATATTTT.

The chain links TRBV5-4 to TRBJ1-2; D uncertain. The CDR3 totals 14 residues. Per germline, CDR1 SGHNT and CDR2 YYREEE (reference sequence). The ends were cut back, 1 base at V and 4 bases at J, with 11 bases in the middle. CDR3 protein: CASSLSRGFYGYTF. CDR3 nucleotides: TGTGCCAGCAGCTTGTCGCGAGGATTCTATGGCTACACCTTC.

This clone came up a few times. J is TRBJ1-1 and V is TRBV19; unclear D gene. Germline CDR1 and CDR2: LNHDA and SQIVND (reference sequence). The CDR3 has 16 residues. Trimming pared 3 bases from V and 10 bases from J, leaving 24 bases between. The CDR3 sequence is CASSILLGGRIGRAFF. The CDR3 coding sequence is TGTGCCAGTAGTATCCTTCTGGGCGGGAGGATAGGGAGAGCTTTCTTT.